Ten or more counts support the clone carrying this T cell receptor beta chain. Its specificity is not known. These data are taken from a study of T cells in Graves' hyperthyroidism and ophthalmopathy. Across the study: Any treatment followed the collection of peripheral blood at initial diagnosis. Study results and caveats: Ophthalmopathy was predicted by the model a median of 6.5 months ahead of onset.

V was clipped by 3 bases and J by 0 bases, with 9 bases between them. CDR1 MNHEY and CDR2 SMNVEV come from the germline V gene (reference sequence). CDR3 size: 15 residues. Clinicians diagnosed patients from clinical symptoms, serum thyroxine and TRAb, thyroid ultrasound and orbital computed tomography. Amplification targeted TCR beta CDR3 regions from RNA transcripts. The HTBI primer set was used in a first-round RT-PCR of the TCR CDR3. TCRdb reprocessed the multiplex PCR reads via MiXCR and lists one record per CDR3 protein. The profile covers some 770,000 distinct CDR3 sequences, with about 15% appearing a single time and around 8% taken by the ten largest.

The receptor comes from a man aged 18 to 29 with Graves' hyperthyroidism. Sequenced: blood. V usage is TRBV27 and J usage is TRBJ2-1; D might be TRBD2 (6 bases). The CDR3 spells CASSFGLPSYNEQFF. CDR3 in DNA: TGTGCCAGCAGTTTTGGACTACCCTCCTACAATGAGCAGTTCTTC.